Below, 26 T cell receptor beta chains from the same sample are listed, as sequenced in a study of T cells after yellow fever vaccination. TCRdb reanalysed the 5' RACE reads using MiXCR and keeps one entry per CDR3 protein. This sample has hundreds of thousands of distinct CDR3 sequences; 20% to 25% occur once, and the top ten carry approximately 15%. Source: PBMCs, taken 21 days after the first yellow fever vaccination. These TCRs come from a man between 18 and 35 years old who received the YFV17D yellow fever vaccine.

This clonotype has more than one count but fewer than ten. This rearrangement joins TRBV20-1 to TRBJ2-1; no clear D gene. Trimming removed 6 bases at V and 3 bases at J, with 3 bases between. The length of the CDR3 is 10 residues. CDR1 and CDR2 (germline): DFQATT, SNEGSKA (reference sequence). The CDR3 reads CSAIYNEQFF. CDR3 in DNA: TGCAGTGCCATCTACAATGAGCAGTTCTTC.

The chain joins TRBV28 to TRBJ1-1, with 11 bases aligning to TRBD1. This CDR3 has 16 residues. Germline V gives CDR1 MDHEN, CDR2 SYDVKM. V was pared by 2 bases and J by 5 bases, with 7 bases of the junction left unmatched. The CDR3 region is CASSLLRTGGETEAFF. The CDR3 DNA is TGTGCCAGCAGTTTACTCAGGACAGGGGGCGAGACTGAAGCTTTCTTT.

This clonotype was seen only a few times. V and J are TRBV4-2 and TRBJ1-1, with D unclear. Germline V CDR1 and CDR2: LGHNA, YNFKEQ. The CDR3 loop spans 14 amino acids. Between the trimmed V and J ends, which lost 4 bases and 3 bases, there was a span of 12 bases. The CDR3 spells CASSRKGLDTEAFF. In nucleotides, the CDR3 is TGTGCCAGCAGCCGAAAGGGCCTTGACACTGAAGCTTTCTTT.

The table lists this clonotype with a few counts. The chain combines TRBV5-1 with TRBJ2-3, with 7 positions matching TRBD2. This CDR3 spans 14 amino acids. Germline lookup yields CDR1 SGHRS and CDR2 YFSETQ. The junction had 2 bases not matched to a gene; V was cut back by 4 bases and J by 0 bases. This CDR3 reads CASSAGDSTDTQYF. Written as DNA, the CDR3 is TGCGCCAGCAGCGCGGGGGACAGCACAGATACGCAGTATTTT.

This clonotype was observed a handful of times. A much larger clone differs from this one at a single base, so this may be a read error. J is TRBJ2-5 and V is TRBV5-1; D is undetermined. Trimming removed 0 bases from V and 6 bases from J, with 3 bases in between. The CDR3 totals 11 residues. Germline CDR1 and CDR2: SGHRS and YFSETQ. As DNA, the CDR3 is TGCGCCAGCAGCTTGGTAAAGACCCAGTACTTC. It codes for CASSLVKTQYF. Full variable domain (remainder filled in from reference TRBV5-1 and TRBJ2-5): KAGVTQTPRYLIKTRGQQVTLSCSPISGHRSVSWYQQTPGQGLQFLFEYFSETQRNKGNFPGRFSGRQFSNSRSEMNVSTLELGDSALYLCASSLVKTQYFGPGTRLLVL.

There are many counts of this clonotype. The chain couples TRBV12-3 or TRBV12-4 to TRBJ2-1; D is possibly TRBD2 (6 bases). The CDR3 totals 14 residues. V was pared by 5 bases and J by 2 bases, with 10 bases between. The CDR3 reads CASSAGRAYNEQFF. The CDR3 DNA is TGTGCCAGCAGTGCGGGACGAGCCTACAATGAGCAGTTCTTC.

This clonotype appeared a few times. The J gene is TRBJ2-1, the V gene TRBV11-2; D not certain. The CDR3 has 13 residues. Trimming stripped 5 bases from V and 5 bases from J, with 10 bases between. Germline CDR1 is SGHAT and CDR2 is FQNNGV. CDR3: CASSQGPNNEQFF. In nucleotides, the CDR3 is TGTGCCAGCAGCCAAGGACCGAACAATGAGCAGTTCTTC.

The V and J genes are TRBV4-3 and TRBJ2-2; TRBD1 or TRBD2 may be the D gene (5 bases each). V lost 1 base and J lost 5, with 11 bases in between. The CDR3 is 15 residues long. The germline gives CDR1 LGHNA, CDR2 YSLEER. CDR3 residues: CASSQGGSGTGELFF. CDR3 sequence (DNA): TGCGCCAGCAGCCAAGGGGGGTCGGGGACCGGGGAGCTGTTTTTT.

This clonotype was counted between two and nine times. The rearrangement joins TRBV5-1 to TRBJ2-2, with 7 positions matching TRBD2. In germline, CDR1 is SGHRS, CDR2 YFSETQ. This CDR3 contains 14 residues. The V gene end was trimmed by 3 bases and the J gene end by 9 bases; junction bases not matched to a gene: 8. This CDR3 reads CASSSGEGHRELFF. The CDR3, as DNA: TGCGCCAGCAGCTCCGGGGAGGGGCACCGGGAGCTGTTTTTT.

This clonotype showed up just a few times. CDR3 nucleotide sequence: TGTGCCAGCAGCTACGGGGAAAATGAGCAGTTCTTC. Amino acids: CASSYGENEQFF. V usage is TRBV6-6 and J usage is TRBJ2-1; tentatively, D is TRBD2 (5 bases). V shed 6 bases and J shed 7 bases, with 10 bases lying between them. This CDR3 is built from 12 residues. Germline V lookup: CDR1 MNHNY, CDR2 SVGAGI (reference sequence).

This clonotype was seen a few times. V usage is TRBV24-1 and J usage is TRBJ2-2, with D possibly being TRBD1 or TRBD2 (5 bases each). Germline V gives CDR1 KGHDR, CDR2 SFDVKD. This CDR3 comprises 15 residues. The germline V and J ends were trimmed by 0 bases and 4 bases, with 8 bases remaining between them. CDR3 loop: CATSDLKRGTGELFF. The CDR3 region has the DNA TGTGCCACCAGTGATTTGAAGAGGGGCACCGGGGAGCTGTTTTTT.

The chain uses TRBV6-2 or TRBV6-3 and TRBJ2-7; D is unresolved. Trimming pared 7 bases from V and 2 bases from J, leaving 15 bases between. The CDR3 sequence is 14 residues long. Germline lookup yields CDR1 MNHEY and CDR2 SVGEGT. The CDR3 DNA follows: TGTGCCAGCAAGACGACGCAGACAACCTACGAGCAGTACTTC. Its protein is CASKTTQTTYEQYF.

The chain recombines TRBV20-1 with TRBJ2-7; 13 nucleotides match TRBD2. Looked up from germline, CDR1 is DFQATT and CDR2 is SNEGSKA (reference sequence). This CDR3 spans 13 amino acids. The V and J ends lost 6 bases and 7 bases, in that order; junction bases with no gene match: 6. The CDR3, as DNA: TGCAGTGCGCCCGGACTAGCGGGGGCTGAGCAGTACTTC. The encoded protein is CSAPGLAGAEQYF.

This chain uses TRBV7-9 with TRBJ2-1, with D perhaps matching TRBD1 or TRBD2 (5 bases each). The CDR3 has 15 amino acids. V dropped 5 bases and J dropped 6 bases, with 17 bases sitting between them. Germline CDR1 is SEHNR and CDR2 is FQNEAQ (reference sequence). The CDR3: CASSQRELGPNEQFF. CDR3 bases: TGTGCCAGCAGCCAAAGGGAGCTGGGGCCCAATGAGCAGTTCTTC.

The CDR3 region is CASSLRLLNNEQFF. The CDR3 DNA sequence: TGCGCCAGCAGCTTGAGACTTCTAAACAATGAGCAGTTCTTC. The chain combines TRBV5-1 with TRBJ2-1, with D hard to call. Looked up from germline, CDR1 is SGHRS and CDR2 is YFSETQ. The CDR3 has 14 residues. V lost 1 base and J lost 5, with 10 bases in between.

This clonotype came up a few times. CDR3 coding DNA: TGTGCCAGCTCACCACCGGATAAAGGGACAGAAGCTTTCTTT. This codes for CASSPPDKGTEAFF. V is TRBV18 and J is TRBJ1-1, with a possible D match to TRBD1 (6 bases). This CDR3 comprises 14 residues. V lost 0 bases and J lost 8, with 13 bases in between. Germline values: CDR1 KGHSH, CDR2 LQKENI.

V usage is TRBV5-4 and J usage is TRBJ2-5, with D perhaps TRBD1 or TRBD2 (6 bases each). The CDR3 loop spans 16 amino acids. Germline values: CDR1 SGHNT, CDR2 YYREEE (reference sequence). Trimming stripped 1 base from V and 2 bases from J, with 15 bases between. CDR3: CASSLNSGAGQETQYF. The CDR3 region has the DNA TGTGCCAGCAGCTTGAATTCAGGGGCGGGACAAGAGACCCAGTACTTC.

This chain joins TRBV11-2 and TRBJ1-6; 12 nucleotides line up with TRBD1. The CDR3 covers 19 residues. Germline trimming cut 1 base from V and 6 bases from J; bases unmatched to any gene: 10. Germline loops: CDR1 SGHAT, CDR2 FQNNGV. The CDR3 protein is CASSLVFTGTGGTNSPLHF. CDR3 bases: TGTGCCAGCAGCTTAGTGTTTACCGGGACAGGGGGCACTAATTCACCCCTCCACTTT.

The V gene is TRBV5-1, the J gene TRBJ2-5, with D uncertain. The germline V gene encodes CDR1 SGHRS and CDR2 YFSETQ. The CDR3 length is 11 residues. V was pared by 7 bases and J by 3 bases, with 7 bases between. The CDR3 nucleotides read TGCGCCAGCGGTTCAAAAGAGACCCAGTACTTC. Translated: CASGSKETQYF. The entire variable domain, with the rest obtained from reference TRBV5-1 and TRBJ2-5, is as follows: KAGVTQTPRYLIKTRGQQVTLSCSPISGHRSVSWYQQTPGQGLQFLFEYFSETQRNKGNFPGRFSGRQFSNSRSEMNVSTLELGDSALYLCASGSKETQYFGPGTRLLVL.

This clonotype was observed once. This chain joins TRBV10-2 and TRBJ1-1; D perhaps matches TRBD1 (6 bases). The V end lost 4 bases, the J end lost 3 bases, and 15 bases lay between the germline ends. CDR1 WSHSY and CDR2 SAAADI come from the germline V gene. The CDR3 length is 15 residues. The CDR3 DNA sequence: TGCGCCAGCAGTGTCAACGGACAGATAGACACTGAAGCTTTCTTT. It is translated as CASSVNGQIDTEAFF.

This clonotype has ten or more counts. The chain combines TRBV20-1 with TRBJ2-3; 7 bases agree with TRBD2. J lost 7 bases, V lost 0 bases, and 10 bases had no gene match. The germline V gene encodes CDR1 DFQATT and CDR2 SNEGSKA (reference sequence). This CDR3 spans 15 amino acids. CDR3 nucleotides: TGCAGTGCTAGAGATCATCTAGCGGTGAAGAATACGCAGTATTTT. It translates to CSARDHLAVKNTQYF.

The chain employs TRBV6-5 and TRBJ2-2; D is perhaps TRBD1 (6 bases). Germline loops: CDR1 MNHEY, CDR2 SVGAGI. The CDR3 is made up of 16 amino acids. The V gene lost 0 bases and the J gene lost 5 bases, with 13 bases spanning the gap. The CDR3 nucleotides read TGTGCCAGCAGTTACTCTATACAGGGTTCGACCGGGGAGCTGTTTTTT. The encoded protein is CASSYSIQGSTGELFF.

This clonotype was counted only a few times. The chain carries TRBV11-2 and TRBJ2-3; 12 bases match TRBD2. The CDR3 extends over 17 amino acids. V shed 5 bases, J shed 7 bases, and the junction held 13 bases outside the gene matches. The germline V gene has CDR1 SGHAT and CDR2 FQNNGV. CDR3 residues: CASSPYPSGGALYTQYF. Written as DNA, the CDR3 is TGTGCCAGCAGCCCCTATCCTAGCGGGGGGGCCTTATATACGCAGTATTTT.

V gene TRBV2 combines with J gene TRBJ1-5; 8 bases are a match to TRBD1. Germline values: CDR1 SNHLY, CDR2 FYNNEI. The CDR3 sequence is 16 residues long. V lost 1 base, J lost 4 bases, and 6 bases stayed unmatched. CDR3 DNA: TGTGCCAGCAGTGAAGGGCAGGGGGCGGGAAATCAGCCCCAGCATTTT. As protein: CASSEGQGAGNQPQHF. The whole variable domain, remainder taken from reference TRBV2 and TRBJ1-5, is EPEVTQTPSHQVTQMGQEVILRCVPISNHLYFYWYRQILGQKVEFLVSFYNNEISEKSEIFDDQFSVERPDGSNFTLKIRSTKLEDSAMYFCASSEGQGAGNQPQHFGDGTRLSIL.

The chain joins TRBV29-1 to TRBJ2-3; D assignment may be TRBD1 or TRBD2 (6 bases each). The V end was cut by 4 bases, the J end by 2 bases, with 13 bases between. Germline CDR1 and CDR2: SQVTM and ANQGSEA. There are 14 residues in the CDR3. The DNA for the CDR3 is TGCAGCGTTGGAAGGGGGGTACCCACAGATACGCAGTATTTT. Translating gives CSVGRGVPTDTQYF.

The V and J genes are TRBV7-9 and TRBJ1-5; tentative D call: TRBD1 (6 bases). Germline lookup yields CDR1 SEHNR and CDR2 FQNEAQ (reference sequence). The CDR3 spans 15 residues. V lost 5 bases and J 7 bases, leaving 18 bases between the germline ends. The CDR3 sequence: CASSQLGGIEQPQHF. CDR3 DNA sequence: TGTGCCAGCAGCCAGCTGGGGGGCATCGAACAGCCCCAGCATTTT. Combining the CDR3 with reference TRBV7-9 and TRBJ1-5 gives the whole variable domain DTGVSQNPRHKITKRGQNVTFRCDPISEHNRLYWYRQTLGQGPEFLTYFQNEAQLEKSRLLSDRFSAERPKGSFSTLEIQRTEQGDSAMYLCASSQLGGIEQPQHFGDGTRLSIL.